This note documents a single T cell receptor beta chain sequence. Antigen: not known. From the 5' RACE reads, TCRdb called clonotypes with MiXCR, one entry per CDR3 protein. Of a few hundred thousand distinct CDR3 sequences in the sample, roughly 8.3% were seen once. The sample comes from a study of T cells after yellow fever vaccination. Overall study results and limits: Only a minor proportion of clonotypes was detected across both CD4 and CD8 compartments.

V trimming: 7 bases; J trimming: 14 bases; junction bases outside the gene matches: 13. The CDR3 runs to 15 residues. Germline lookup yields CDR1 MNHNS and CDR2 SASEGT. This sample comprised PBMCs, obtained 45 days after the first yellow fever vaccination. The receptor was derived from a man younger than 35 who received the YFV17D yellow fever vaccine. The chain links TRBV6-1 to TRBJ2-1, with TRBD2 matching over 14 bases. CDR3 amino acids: CASTYAPLGLAGEFF. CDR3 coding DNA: TGTGCCAGCACCTACGCCCCTCTGGGACTAGCGGGGGAGTTCTTC.